This T cell receptor (beta chain) was sequenced for a study of neurological immune-mediated disorders. This clonotype was observed at least ten times. V dropped 6 bases and J dropped 2; count of bases not matched to a gene: 5. Germline CDR1 reads DFQATT; CDR2 reads SNEGSKA (reference sequence). The CDR3 is made up of 13 amino acids. The cDNA was produced through 5'RACE with 10-nucleotide random UMIs. TCRdb passed the 5' RACE reads through MiXCR, listing each CDR3 protein once. The table has 49,000 or so distinct CDR3 sequences, less than 5% seen once; the top ten hold 5.7%. Sequenced input: PBMCs. The TCR originated in a woman aged 55-75 years with multiple sclerosis. The chain carries TRBV20-1 and TRBJ2-3; TRBD2 matches at 7 bases. The CDR3 DNA sequence: TGCAGTGCCTGGGGGGGGATCACAGATACGCAGTATTTT. Protein product: CSAWGGITDTQYF.